This paragraph reports one T cell receptor beta chain. Its target is not known. This entry comes from a study of T cells in Graves' hyperthyroidism and ophthalmopathy. Broader study findings: Ophthalmopathy, as predicted by the model, came a median 6.5 months after the prediction.

The study enrolled patients aged 18 to 65 with newly diagnosed hyperthyroidism of under 2 months' duration. TCR beta CDR3 sequences were amplified from RNA transcripts. In the first-round RT-PCR of the TCR CDR3, the HTBI primer set was used. TCRdb redid the calling of the multiplex PCR reads with MiXCR, one entry per CDR3 protein. The table has around 500,000 distinct CDR3 sequences, 13% to 15% seen once. V lost 0 bases and J 5 bases, leaving 12 bases between the germline ends. The CDR3 covers 15 residues. Germline assignment: CDR1 SGHTS and CDR2 YDEGEE. The TCR comes from a woman aged 18-29 years with Graves' hyperthyroidism. The rearrangement links TRBV5-8 to TRBJ2-1, with D hard to call. Sample: blood. CDR3 nucleotide sequence: TGTGCCAGCAGCTTGGCTCTAACGTGGGACAATGAGCAGTTCTTC. It encodes CASSLALTWDNEQFF.